This T cell receptor beta chain stems from a study of blood T cell repertoires in COVID-19. J lost 8 bases, V lost 5 bases, and 6 bases had no gene match. The germline CDR1 and CDR2 sequences are LGHNA and YNFKEQ. CDR3 size: 14 residues. The cohort comprised adults aged about 18 to 90 years residing in around 25 US areas. Participants had their cohort set by participant-reported clinical history. How the authors handled the data: For nucleated cells, counts were estimated from reference gene primer amplification. Sequencing used immunoSEQ multiplex PCR; TCRdb keeps in-frame clones, though not all of them. That table supplies the V and J calls and clone size; D and trimming were determined from the DNA. Found here are roughly 170,000 clones, approximately 82% of them singletons; the top ten hold about 3.6%.

The rearrangement joins TRBV4-2 to TRBJ1-3; 10 nucleotides align to TRBD1. Sequenced material: PBMCs or T cells enriched from blood (not recorded which). The source of this sequence is a woman aged 45-60 years in a cohort exposed to, infected with or recovered from COVID-19 (not recorded which). The CDR3 bases are TGTGCCAGCAGCTACGACAGGGGGCCCGACACCATATATTTT. Protein product: CASSYDRGPDTIYF.